Shown below are 29 T cell receptor beta chains from a single sample sequenced in a study of blood T cell repertoires in COVID-19. The assay was immunoSEQ multiplex PCR, and TCRdb's table has in-frame clones only and misses some. The sample lists 300,000 to 350,000 clones, around nine tenths seen once, with 5.5% to 7.5% in the top ten. Sequencing was performed on peripheral blood. All receptors come from a woman in her seventies with COVID-19, enrolled during active disease.

The table lists this clone with a few counts. The chain links TRBV3-1 (or the pseudogene TRBV3-2) to TRBJ1-1; 8 nucleotides align to TRBD1. This CDR3 has 12 amino acids. Germline V lookup: CDR1 LGHDT, CDR2 YNNKEL (reference sequence). The V gene end was trimmed by 6 bases and the J gene end by 8 bases; junction bases not matched to a gene: 5. DNA for the CDR3: TGTGCCAGCAGACCCGGGACAGGCGAAGCTTTCTTT. Protein: CASRPGTGEAFF.

The V and J genes are TRBV29-1 and TRBJ1-1, with TRBD1 identical over 7 bases. Unmatched junction bases numbered 9, after V lost 7 bases and J lost 7 bases. The CDR3 is 12 residues long. The germline CDR1 and CDR2 sequences are SQVTM and ANQGSEA. The chain's CDR3 is CSGARDRGEAFF. CDR3 DNA: TGCAGCGGTGCCCGGGACAGAGGTGAAGCTTTCTTT.

In DNA form, the CDR3 reads TGTGCCAGCAGCTCCGAGACAGGGGGAGAGACCCAGTACTTC. This sequence encodes CASSSETGGETQYF. This sequence joins TRBV7-3 and TRBJ2-5; 9 bases agree with TRBD1. The V gene end was trimmed by 4 bases and the J gene end by 4 bases; junction bases not matched to a gene: 4. The germline V gene encodes CDR1 SGHTA and CDR2 FQGTGA. This CDR3 has 14 amino acids.

The chain is built from TRBV4-1 and TRBJ1-5; tentatively, D is TRBD1 (6 bases). This CDR3 has 15 residues. The V gene's germline CDR1 is MGHRA and CDR2 YSYEKL. V was clipped by 1 base and J by 3 bases, with 10 bases between them. The CDR3 is CASSQGQEFNQPQHF. The CDR3 region has the DNA TGCGCCAGCAGCCAAGGACAGGAGTTCAATCAGCCCCAGCATTTT.

The rearrangement links TRBV7-2 to TRBJ2-1, with 7 bases aligning to TRBD1. The CDR3 contains 15 residues. The V gene end was trimmed by 2 bases and the J gene end by 7 bases; junction bases not matched to a gene: 8. The germline V gene encodes CDR1 SGHTA and CDR2 FQGNSA. CDR3 coding DNA: TGTGCCAGCAGCTTACCCTTACAGGGGTGGAATGAGCAGTTCTTC. This sequence encodes CASSLPLQGWNEQFF. The variable domain in full, with the rest retrieved from reference TRBV7-2 and TRBJ2-1, is GAGVSQSPSNKVTEKGKDVELRCDPISGHTALYWYRQSLGQGLEFLIYFQGNSAPDKSGLPSDRFSAERTGGSVSTLTIQRTQQEDSAVYLCASSLPLQGWNEQFFGPGTRLTVL.

CDR3 sequence (DNA): TGCGCCAGCAGCGGGGGACAGGGGATTGGAAACACCATATATTTT. Its translation is CASSGGQGIGNTIYF. This sequence joins TRBV5-1 and TRBJ1-3, with 10 bases fitting TRBD1. The CDR3 spans 15 residues. The trim removed 4 bases at V and 3 bases at J, leaving 4 bases unmatched. Looked up from germline, CDR1 is SGHRS and CDR2 is YFSETQ.

The chain recombines TRBV27 with TRBJ1-2; 10 nucleotides line up with TRBD1. The ends lost 6 bases at V and 7 bases at J; junction bases unmatched: 5. The CDR3 is 13 residues long. Germline V CDR1 and CDR2: MNHEY, SMNVEV (reference sequence). The CDR3 coding sequence is TGTGCCAGCAGGGGGACAGGGGTTGGTGGCTACACCTTC. Amino acid sequence: CASRGTGVGGYTF.

J is TRBJ1-1 and V is TRBV9; 7 positions match TRBD1. CDR1 is SGDLS and CDR2 is YYNGEE in the germline V gene. This CDR3 has 15 residues. J gave up 5 bases and V 0 bases, and 7 bases lay outside the gene matches. This CDR3 is CASSVAPQGETEAFF. The CDR3 nucleotides read TGTGCCAGCAGCGTAGCCCCGCAGGGGGAAACTGAAGCTTTCTTT.

This clone was seen a handful of times. The rearrangement joins TRBV4-3 to TRBJ2-7; TRBD1 might be the D (6 bases). V gave up 4 bases and J gave up 0 bases, with 13 bases separating them. The CDR3 contains 15 residues. Germline V gene data show CDR1 as LGHNA and CDR2 as YSLEER. The CDR3 sequence is CASSPSAGVSYEQYF. In DNA form, the CDR3 reads TGCGCCAGCAGCCCTTCAGCAGGGGTCTCCTACGAGCAGTACTTC.

This clone was counted between two and nine times. This chain joins TRBV9 and TRBJ2-3, with 10 nucleotides matching TRBD2. J gave up 5 bases and V 0 bases, and 3 bases lay outside the gene matches. Germline assignment: CDR1 SGDLS and CDR2 YYNGEE. The CDR3 spans 15 residues. The CDR3: CASSVASGGLDTQYF. For the CDR3, the DNA is TGTGCCAGCAGCGTAGCTAGCGGGGGCTTAGATACGCAGTATTTT.

The genes are TRBV5-1 and TRBJ2-1; 8 positions agree with TRBD1. The junction had 4 bases not matched to a gene; V was cut back by 4 bases and J by 4 bases. Germline V gene sequence: CDR1 SGHRS, CDR2 YFSETQ. This CDR3 is 14 amino acids long. CDR3: CASSTGDRYNEQFF. CDR3 DNA sequence: TGCGCCAGCAGCACAGGGGACAGGTACAATGAGCAGTTCTTC.

This clone came up a few times. The CDR3 protein is CASSLSDTEKLFF. The CDR3 DNA follows: TGTGCCAGCAGCTTGTCCGACACTGAAAAACTGTTTTTT. The V gene is TRBV5-8, the J gene TRBJ1-4; D gene unclear. Germline V gene sequence: CDR1 SGHTS, CDR2 YDEGEE. Trimming removed 1 base at V and 7 bases at J, with 8 bases between. This CDR3 spans 13 amino acids.

The rearrangement uses TRBV28 and TRBJ2-2; 7 bases are shared with TRBD1. J lost 7 bases, V lost 4 bases, and 9 bases had no gene match. CDR1 is MDHEN and CDR2 is SYDVKM in the germline V gene. This CDR3 contains 15 residues. Here the CDR3 DNA reads TGTGCCAGCAGTTCCCACAGGGACAGTAGCGGGGAGCTGTTTTTT. Translation: CASSSHRDSSGELFF. Variable domain in full (rest from reference TRBV28 and TRBJ2-2): DVKVTQSSRYLVKRTGEKVFLECVQDMDHENMFWYRQDPGLGLRLIYFSYDVKMKEKGDIPEGYSVSREKKERFSLILESASTNQTSMYLCASSSHRDSSGELFFGEGSRLTVL.

This clone was seen just once. The chain uses TRBV5-1 and TRBJ2-2; 7 bases line up with TRBD2. The germline gives CDR1 SGHRS, CDR2 YFSETQ. J was trimmed by 2 bases and V by 1 base; bases with no gene match: 5. The CDR3 loop spans 16 amino acids. The chain's CDR3 is CASSLNPGGNTGELFF. Written as DNA, the CDR3 is TGCGCCAGCAGCTTGAATCCGGGGGGTAACACCGGGGAGCTGTTTTTT.

This clone was recorded once. This chain joins TRBV6-6 and TRBJ2-7; D is ambiguous. Trimming removed 2 bases from V and 0 bases from J, with 8 bases in between. CDR3 length: 14 residues. Germline CDR1 MNHNY, CDR2 SVGAGI (reference sequence). The CDR3 loop reads CASSYDLSSYEQYF. The CDR3 DNA follows: TGTGCCAGCAGTTACGACTTGAGCTCCTACGAGCAGTACTTC.

This clone showed up just once. The V gene is TRBV24-1, the J gene TRBJ1-5; a weak D match, TRBD1 (5 bases). Germline V gene lookup returns CDR1 KGHDR and CDR2 SFDVKD. This CDR3 is built from 18 residues. The ends were cut back, 1 base at V and 0 bases at J, with 15 bases in the middle. This chain's CDR3 is CATSDFQGSQGSNQPQHF. CDR3 in DNA: TGTGCCACCAGTGATTTCCAAGGTTCCCAGGGTAGCAATCAGCCCCAGCATTTT.

The V call is TRBV6-2 or TRBV6-3, the J call TRBJ1-4; D gene unclear. The CDR3 is 16 residues long. Per germline, CDR1 MNHEY and CDR2 SVGEGT. Trimming took 4 bases from V and 4 from J, leaving 16 bases between them. In DNA, the CDR3 is TGTGCCAGCAGTTCACTGGTACGGGCGGGTAATGAAAAACTGTTTTTT. Translation: CASSSLVRAGNEKLFF.

This rearrangement joins TRBV27 to TRBJ1-6; unclear D gene. CDR1 is MNHEY, CDR2 SMNVEV, per germline (reference sequence). The CDR3 runs 15 residues. Trimming shortened V by 3 bases and J by 5 bases, and 11 bases separated the two germline ends. CDR3 loop: CASSLVTPDNSPLHF. The CDR3 DNA is TGTGCCAGCAGTTTGGTGACACCTGATAATTCACCCCTCCACTTT.

The chain has TRBV2 and TRBJ2-5; D is perhaps TRBD2 (6 bases). The CDR3 loop spans 13 amino acids. From germline, CDR1 is SNHLY and CDR2 FYNNEI. V lost 8 bases, J lost 1 base, and 11 bases lay in between. CDR3 region: CASVRDSQETQYF. In DNA, the CDR3 is TGTGCCAGCGTCCGGGACTCCCAAGAGACCCAGTACTTC.

This chain links TRBV7-6 with TRBJ1-1; tentatively, D is TRBD1 (5 bases). The germline V and J ends were trimmed by 1 base and 0 bases, with 12 bases remaining between them. CDR1 SGHVS and CDR2 FNYEAQ come from the germline V gene. This CDR3 has 16 amino acids. CDR3 DNA sequence: TGTGCCAGCAGCTTAGGGGGGGAAAAGGTGAACACTGAAGCTTTCTTT. This encodes CASSLGGEKVNTEAFF. The full variable domain, its missing parts supplied by reference TRBV7-6 and TRBJ1-1, is GAGVSQSPRYKVTKRGQDVALRCDPISGHVSLYWYRQALGQGPEFLTYFNYEAQQDKSGLPNDRFSAERPEGSISTLTIQRTEQRDSAMYRCASSLGGEKVNTEAFFGQGTRLTVV.

The chain joins TRBV21-1 to TRBJ1-5; the D call of TRBD1 is as the table states it, not checked on the DNA. TRBV21-1 is a pseudogene segment. This CDR3 region has 18 residues. Written as DNA, the CDR3 is TGTGCCAGCAGCAAGGAGGGACAGTTTCCTTATAGCAATCAGCCCCAGCATTTT. It encodes CASSKEGQFPYSNQPQHF.

This clone was seen more than once but under ten times. V and J are TRBV28 and TRBJ1-2; D is perhaps TRBD1 (5 bases). Per germline, CDR1 MDHEN and CDR2 SYDVKM. The V gene lost 5 bases and the J gene lost 1 base, with 11 bases spanning the gap. The CDR3 is 14 residues long. The CDR3 region has the DNA TGTGCCAGCAGTCTGGACACGATTAACTATGGCTACACCTTC. It is translated as CASSLDTINYGYTF.

The CDR3 region is CATSRPQQVPSYEQYF. The CDR3 nucleotides read TGTGCCACCAGCAGACCCCAGCAGGTGCCCTCCTACGAGCAGTACTTC. The chain employs TRBV15 and TRBJ2-7; D unclear. Per the germline V gene, CDR1 is LNHNV and CDR2 is YYDKDF (reference sequence). This CDR3 spans 16 amino acids. V was clipped by 2 bases and J by 0 bases, with 14 bases between them.

The chain carries TRBV5-8 and TRBJ2-3; 12 bases are shared with TRBD2. Germline lookup yields CDR1 SGHTS and CDR2 YDEGEE. Unmatched junction bases numbered 14, after V lost 7 bases and J lost 2 bases. The CDR3 consists of 18 residues. The CDR3 coding sequence is TGTGCCAGCCCGACGTCGCTAGCGGGGGGGCCTATCACAGATACGCAGTATTTT. Translated, it gives CASPTSLAGGPITDTQYF.

The count of this clone is one. The genes are TRBV18 and TRBJ1-1, with 9 nucleotides matching TRBD1. The V gene's germline CDR1 is KGHSH and CDR2 LQKENI. J lost 5 bases, V lost 6 bases, and 7 bases had no gene match. This CDR3 spans 14 amino acids. CDR3 region: CASSRGQGGTEAFF. In nucleotides, the CDR3 is TGTGCCAGCTCGCGGGGACAGGGTGGGACTGAAGCTTTCTTT.

This CDR3 reads CASSLNRGSSPLHF. The CDR3, as DNA: TGTGCCAGCAGTTTGAACAGGGGAAGTTCACCCCTCCACTTT. The chain joins TRBV28 to TRBJ1-6, with TRBD1 matching over 7 bases. CDR3 length: 14 residues. V shed 3 bases, J shed 9 bases, and the junction held 5 bases outside the gene matches. Germline V gives CDR1 MDHEN, CDR2 SYDVKM.

CDR3 in DNA: TGCAGCGTGATGGCGGGAGTTAATCAGCCCCAGCATTTT. Its protein product is CSVMAGVNQPQHF. This chain joins TRBV29-1 and TRBJ1-5; D gene unclear. This CDR3 comprises 13 residues. The germline V gene has CDR1 SQVTM and CDR2 ANQGSEA. V lost 6 bases and J 4 bases, leaving 13 bases between the germline ends.

V is TRBV5-4 and J is TRBJ1-3; D unresolved. This CDR3 has 14 residues. Germline values: CDR1 SGHNT, CDR2 YYREEE (reference sequence). With 0 bases removed from V and 0 bases from J, the gap between germline ends came to 4 bases. CDR3: CASSLDRSGNTIYF. For the CDR3, the DNA is TGTGCCAGCAGCTTGGATCGCTCTGGAAACACCATATATTTT.

This clone was detected only once. This rearrangement joins TRBV7-3 to TRBJ2-2; 8 bases match TRBD2. The CDR3 spans 17 residues. Germline assignment: CDR1 SGHTA and CDR2 FQGTGA. J gave up 1 base and V 4 bases, and 8 bases lay outside the gene matches. The CDR3 sequence: CASSYDTLAGNTGELFF. The CDR3 DNA is TGTGCCAGCAGCTATGATACGCTAGCGGGGAACACCGGGGAGCTGTTTTTT.